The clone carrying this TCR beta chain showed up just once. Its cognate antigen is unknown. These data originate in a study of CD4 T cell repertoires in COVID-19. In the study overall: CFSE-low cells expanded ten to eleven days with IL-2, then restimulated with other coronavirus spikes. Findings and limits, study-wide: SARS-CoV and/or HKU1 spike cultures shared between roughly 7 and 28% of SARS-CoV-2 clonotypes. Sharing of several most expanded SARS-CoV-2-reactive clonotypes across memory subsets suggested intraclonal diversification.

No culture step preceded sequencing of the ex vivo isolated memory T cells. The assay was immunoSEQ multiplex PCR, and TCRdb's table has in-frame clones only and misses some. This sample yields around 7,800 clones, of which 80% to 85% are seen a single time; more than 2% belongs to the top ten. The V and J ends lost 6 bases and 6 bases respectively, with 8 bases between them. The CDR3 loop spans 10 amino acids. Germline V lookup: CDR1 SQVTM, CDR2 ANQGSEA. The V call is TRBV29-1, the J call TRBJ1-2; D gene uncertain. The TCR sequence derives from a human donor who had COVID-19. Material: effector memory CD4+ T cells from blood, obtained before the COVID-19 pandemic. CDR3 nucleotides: TGCAGCGTCCATCCGGATGGCTACACCTTC. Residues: CSVHPDGYTF.